One sample yielded the 21 T cell receptor beta chains listed below, sequenced in a study of graft-versus-host responses after intestinal transplantation. Profiled with immunoSEQ multiplex PCR; TCRdb holds only in-frame clones, not every one. The data hold more than 10,000 clones, with roughly 93% observed a single time. This specimen consisted of PBMCs, obtained 950 to 1,200 days after intestinal transplantation. Receptors were obtained from a human patient who received an intestinal transplant, so some T cells may come from the graft donor.

J is TRBJ1-6 and V is TRBV10-2; no clear D gene. In germline, CDR1 is WSHSY, CDR2 SAAADI. V gave up 5 bases and J gave up 7 bases, with 9 bases separating them. The CDR3 has 13 amino acids. The CDR3 protein is CASSKTVNSPLHF. The CDR3 DNA is TGCGCCAGCAGTAAAACAGTAAATTCACCCCTCCACTTT.

The chain links TRBV10-1 to TRBJ2-1; 7 bases align to TRBD1. The CDR3 sequence is 13 residues long. Losses at the gene ends were 7 bases for V and 6 bases for J; bases not matched to a gene: 6. Germline V gives CDR1 WNHNN, CDR2 SYGVQD (reference sequence). The CDR3 here is CASMGQTSNEQFF. The DNA of the CDR3 is TGCGCCAGCATGGGACAGACTTCCAATGAGCAGTTCTTC.

V usage is TRBV7-2 and J usage is TRBJ2-7; the D call may be TRBD1 or TRBD2 (6 bases each). This CDR3 has 16 amino acids. Trimming removed 6 bases at V and 4 bases at J, with 22 bases between. The V gene's germline CDR1 is SGHTA and CDR2 FQGNSA. The CDR3 sequence is CASRETLGGSLYEQYF. The CDR3 DNA follows: TGTGCCAGCAGGGAGACCTTAGGGGGGTCCCTTTACGAGCAGTACTTC.

The chain joins TRBV7-6 to TRBJ1-3, with D unclear. Deletions cut 1 base from V and 2 bases from J, with 12 bases between. There are 16 residues in the CDR3. Germline V CDR1 and CDR2: SGHVS, FNYEAQ. CDR3 loop: CASSLGSWGAGNTIYF. In nucleotides, the CDR3 is TGTGCCAGCAGCTTAGGTTCATGGGGTGCTGGAAACACCATATATTTT.

The CDR3 DNA is TGTGCCAGCAGCACCCACACGGGGGCCTACGAGCAGTACTTC. Its translation is CASSTHTGAYEQYF. V is TRBV11-1 and J is TRBJ2-7, with D possibly TRBD2 on 6 matching bases. Trimming pared 5 bases from V and 2 bases from J, leaving 13 bases between. Germline-derived CDR1 and CDR2 are SGHAT and FQDESV (reference sequence). The CDR3 totals 14 residues.

V is TRBV7-3 and J is TRBJ2-2; 11 nucleotides match TRBD1. Germline CDR1 SGHTA, CDR2 FQGTGA. This CDR3 is 14 amino acids long. The junction had 2 bases not matched to a gene; V was cut back by 5 bases and J by 6 bases. CDR3 amino acids: CASSPDRGPGELFF. CDR3 in DNA: TGTGCCAGCAGCCCGGACAGGGGGCCCGGGGAGCTGTTTTTT.

V is TRBV7-8 and J is TRBJ1-4; tentative D call: TRBD1 (5 bases). The CDR3 consists of 16 residues. Germline CDR1 and CDR2: SGHVS and FQNEAQ. Trimming left V 5 bases short and J 7 bases short, with 20 bases between. The CDR3 DNA sequence: TGTGCCAGCAGCAATTTATGGGAGGGTGGGGCTGAAAAACTGTTTTTT. Translation gives CASSNLWEGGAEKLFF. Full variable domain (remainder filled in from reference TRBV7-8 and TRBJ1-4): GAGVSQSPRYKVAKRGQDVALRCDPISGHVSLFWYQQALGQGPEFLTYFQNEAQLDKSGLPSDRFFAERPEGSVSTLKIQRTQQEDSAVYLCASSNLWEGGAEKLFFGSGTQLSVL.

The rearrangement uses TRBV2 and TRBJ1-5, with D possibly matching TRBD1 (5 bases). The CDR3 has 15 residues. Germline V gene sequence: CDR1 SNHLY, CDR2 FYNNEI. V shed 3 bases and J shed 5 bases, with 14 bases lying between them. The CDR3 DNA follows: TGTGCCAGCAGTGATCGGGGCAGGAGGCATCAGCCCCAGCATTTT. Translation gives CASSDRGRRHQPQHF.

The chain has TRBV7-9 and TRBJ2-3, with 11 bases that match TRBD2. Germline CDR1 SEHNR, CDR2 FQNEAQ (reference sequence). The CDR3 totals 16 residues. After removal of 0 bases from V and 6 bases from J, the junction contained 5 bases not matched to a gene. The chain's CDR3 is CASSLAVAGGPDTQYF. As DNA, the CDR3 is TGTGCCAGCAGCTTAGCGGTAGCGGGGGGGCCGGATACGCAGTATTTT.

This chain connects TRBV27 to TRBJ1-1; TRBD1 might be the D (6 bases). Per germline, CDR1 MNHEY and CDR2 SMNVEV (reference sequence). CDR3 length: 13 residues. Trimming cost V 2 bases and J 8 bases, with 12 bases left between them. CDR3 residues: CASSLGQGSEAFF. In DNA form, the CDR3 reads TGTGCCAGCAGTTTAGGTCAGGGGAGCGAAGCTTTCTTT.

The J gene is TRBJ1-1, the V gene TRBV5-1; D is possibly TRBD1 (5 bases). V dropped 4 bases and J dropped 7 bases, with 17 bases sitting between them. The CDR3 extends over 14 amino acids. CDR1 is SGHRS and CDR2 is YFSETQ in the germline V gene. CDR3 in amino acids: CASSTPTGTGEAFF. CDR3 DNA sequence: TGCGCCAGCAGCACCCCGACCGGGACGGGTGAAGCTTTCTTT.

The chain couples TRBV6-1 to TRBJ2-5, with D tentatively TRBD2 (6 bases). Trimming pared 2 bases from V and 2 bases from J, leaving 12 bases between. The V gene's germline CDR1 is MNHNS and CDR2 SASEGT. This CDR3 comprises 15 residues. This CDR3 is CASSEWASVQETQYF. CDR3 sequence (DNA): TGTGCCAGCAGTGAATGGGCTAGCGTTCAAGAGACCCAGTACTTC.

The chain employs TRBV9 and TRBJ1-1; TRBD1 is a possible D gene (5 bases). V was shortened by 6 bases and J by 1 base, with 16 bases between the two germline ends. This CDR3 is 15 amino acids long. CDR1 is SGDLS and CDR2 is YYNGEE in the germline V gene. In DNA form, the CDR3 reads TGTGCCAGCACCTTTTTGGGGCAGCAGAACACTGAAGCTTTCTTT. Amino acids: CASTFLGQQNTEAFF.

This rearrangement joins TRBV7-3 to TRBJ1-6; 8 bases match TRBD1. The CDR3 is 14 residues long. V lost 2 bases to trimming and J lost 7 bases; unmatched junction nucleotides: 1. Germline V gene lookup returns CDR1 SGHTA and CDR2 FQGTGA. CDR3 DNA sequence: TGTGCCAGCAGCTTAGGGACAGGAAATTCACCCCTCCACTTT. It translates to CASSLGTGNSPLHF.

This clone was detected only once. The genes are TRBV19 and TRBJ2-3; the D gene is possibly TRBD2 (7 bases). The CDR3 runs to 16 residues. The V gene lost 6 bases and the J gene lost 0 bases, with 16 bases spanning the gap. Germline CDR1 reads LNHDA; CDR2 reads SQIVND (reference sequence). The CDR3 sequence is CASSGGGAFSTDTQYF. DNA of the CDR3: TGTGCCAGTAGCGGTGGGGGGGCATTTAGCACAGATACGCAGTATTTT.

The table lists this clone with a count of one. The chain is built from TRBV5-4 and TRBJ2-5; 7 nucleotides agree with TRBD2. This CDR3 region has 12 residues. The V and J ends lost 7 bases and 5 bases, in that order; junction bases with no gene match: 5. Germline V gene sequence: CDR1 SGHNT, CDR2 YYREEE (reference sequence). CDR3 amino acids: CASGGEDETQYF. As DNA, the CDR3 is TGTGCCAGCGGGGGGGAAGATGAGACCCAGTACTTC.

The rearrangement uses TRBV7-3 and TRBJ1-2; D is unresolved. Trimming stripped 2 bases from V and 7 bases from J, with 14 bases between. Germline V CDR1 and CDR2: SGHTA, FQGTGA. The CDR3 consists of 14 residues. CDR3 amino acids: CASSLEGRTGGYTF. In nucleotides, the CDR3 is TGTGCCAGCAGCTTAGAAGGCCGGACGGGTGGCTACACCTTC.

The chain combines TRBV29-1 with TRBJ2-1, with 10 nucleotides matching TRBD2. Germline V gene lookup returns CDR1 SQVTM and CDR2 ANQGSEA. The CDR3 runs to 16 residues. V lost 6 bases, J lost 4 bases, and 12 bases stayed unmatched. The chain's CDR3 is CSVIRASGGYYNEQFF. CDR3 sequence (DNA): TGCAGCGTCATCAGGGCTAGCGGGGGCTATTACAATGAGCAGTTCTTC.

The chain recombines TRBV6-5 with TRBJ2-5, with TRBD2 identical over 7 bases. V shed 7 bases and J 5 bases; nucleotides not matched to a gene: 7. This CDR3 region has 13 residues. In germline, CDR1 is MNHEY, CDR2 SVGAGI. CDR3 sequence reads: CASTTLGGETQYF. CDR3 nucleotide sequence: TGTGCCAGCACTACGTTGGGGGGGGAGACCCAGTACTTC.

CDR3 residues: CASSLANGQGSPYEQYF. DNA of the CDR3: TGTGCCAGCAGCTTAGCAAATGGACAGGGTAGTCCCTACGAGCAGTACTTC. The chain carries TRBV11-3 and TRBJ2-7; 8 positions agree with TRBD1. The junction had 10 bases not matched to a gene; V was cut back by 1 base and J by 2 bases. CDR3 length: 17 amino acids. CDR1 is SGHNT and CDR2 is YENEEA in the germline V gene.

The CDR3 loop reads CASSEYMIGEAFF. CDR3 sequence (DNA): TGTGCCAGCAGTGAATATATGATAGGTGAAGCTTTCTTT. The rearrangement uses TRBV25-1 and TRBJ1-1, with D unclear. V was trimmed by 0 bases and J by 7 bases, leaving 9 bases between them. This CDR3 comprises 13 residues. Germline loops: CDR1 MGHDK, CDR2 SYGVNS.